This T cell receptor beta chain was sequenced in a study of CD8+ T cells in alopecia areata. Sequencing used cDNA as its template, made by extracting RNA and reverse transcribing it. Libraries were prepared by immunoSEQ multiplex PCR; TCRdb keeps only in-frame clonotypes and omits some of them. In the table there are approximately 170,000 clones, 60% to 70% of which are singletons. Between the trimmed V and J ends, which lost 3 bases and 1 base, there was a span of 9 bases. The CDR3 length is 14 residues. Germline CDR1 is ENHRY and CDR2 is SYGVKD. This sample's treatment: oral pan-JAK inhibitor, 5-10 mg twice daily.

The sample here was CD4+ T cells sorted from blood, taken at week 4, from a patient treated with tofacitinib. The chain is built from TRBV10-3 and TRBJ2-5; D not resolved. The receptor was derived from a human donor with alopecia areata. CDR3 DNA sequence: TGTGCCATCAGTGAACGGCGGTTCCAAGAGACCCAGTACTTC. It translates to CAISERRFQETQYF.